This TCR beta chain is from a study of blood T cells in healthy people across ages. The ends lost 3 bases at V and 7 bases at J; junction bases unmatched: 15. The germline gives CDR1 ENHRY, CDR2 SYGVKD. The CDR3 length is 17 residues. A second PCR, run for about 7 to 11 cycles, used a sample-barcoded 5' primer plus a J-beta primer mix. TCRdb re-called the 5' RACE reads through MiXCR, storing one row per CDR3 protein. The data show 1.5 million to 2 million distinct CDR3 sequences, about 50% seen once. The clonotype originates from a woman aged 40-49 years in good health. Sequenced: blood. The chain has TRBV10-3 and TRBJ2-7; 10 bases match TRBD2. In nucleotides, the CDR3 is TGTGCCATCAGTGATTCGAGCGGGGGGGCCTCCTACAATGAGCAGTACTTC. This encodes CAISDSSGGASYNEQYF.